This T cell receptor (beta chain) comes out of a study of a mutant IDH1 vaccine in newly diagnosed glioma. Study details: Patients previously underwent radiotherapy, temozolomide, or both, and most underwent both.

Germline V gene sequence: CDR1 MNHNS, CDR2 SASEGT. CDR3 size: 13 residues. With 8 bases removed from V and 2 bases from J, the gap between germline ends came to 13 bases. In regard to this clone: The antigen is unknown.

Time point in this sample: baseline, week 1 (first vaccination visit). Treatment described: pre-vaccination baseline after standard-of-care therapy. The donor cohort comprised cases of new WHO grade 3 or 4 IDH1-mutant, ATRX-lost astrocytoma. Only in-frame clones appear in the TCRdb table, and some are missing; sequencing was by immunoSEQ multiplex PCR. The sample records some 100,000 clones, about 83% being singletons. Overall study results and limits: Pseudoprogression appears to have had no connection to changes in top peripheral T cell clonotypes.

Sample: PBMCs, taken from a glioma patient treated with radiotherapy, temozolomide or both. The V call is TRBV6-1, the J call TRBJ2-7; a possible D gene is TRBD1 (6 bases). This TCR came from a woman aged 50 to 65 with glioma. The CDR3 sequence is CASQTGLPYEQYF. The CDR3 region has the DNA TGTGCCAGCCAGACAGGCCTTCCCTACGAGCAGTACTTC.